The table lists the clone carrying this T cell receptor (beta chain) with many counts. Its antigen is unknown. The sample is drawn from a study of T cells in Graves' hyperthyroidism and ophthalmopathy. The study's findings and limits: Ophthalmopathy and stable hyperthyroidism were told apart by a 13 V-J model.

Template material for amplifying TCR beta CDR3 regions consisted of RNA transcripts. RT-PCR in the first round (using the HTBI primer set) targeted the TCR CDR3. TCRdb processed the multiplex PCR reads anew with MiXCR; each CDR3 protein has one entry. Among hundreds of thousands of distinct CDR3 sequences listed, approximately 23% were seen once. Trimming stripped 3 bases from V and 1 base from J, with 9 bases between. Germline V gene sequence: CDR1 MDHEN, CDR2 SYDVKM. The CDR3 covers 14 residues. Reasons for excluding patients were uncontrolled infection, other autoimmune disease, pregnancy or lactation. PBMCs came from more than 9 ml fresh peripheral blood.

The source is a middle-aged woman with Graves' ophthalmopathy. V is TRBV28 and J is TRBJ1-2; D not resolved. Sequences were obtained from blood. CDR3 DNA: TGTGCCAGCAGTTTGTCGGGCAGTAACTATGGCTACACCTTC. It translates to CASSLSGSNYGYTF.